This T cell receptor (beta chain) was profiled in a study of glioma-infiltrating T cells. Study results and limitations: CDR3 overlap between tissue and blood was very small. Above-expected tissue-blood divergence occurred in all gliomas, most in low-grade ones.

Using RNA template, CDR3s of TCR alpha and beta were amplified with iRepertoire arm-PCR. Input was 100-400 ng of tissue mRNA or PBMC total RNA. TCRdb independently ran MiXCR on the multiplex PCR reads; one entry per CDR3 protein. The sample gives under 200,000 distinct CDR3 sequences, around 42% of which show up once; roughly 5.2% is in the top ten. Regarding this clonotype: No antigen is known for it. Germline is not matched at one junction end, which may reflect a read error.

Germline values: CDR1 MNHEY, CDR2 SVGAGI. CDR3 size: 16 residues. The TCR comes from a human donor with low-grade glioma or glioblastoma, undergoing nonglioma brain surgery, or in good health (not recorded which). Sequencing was performed on glioma tissue, nonneoplastic brain tissue, or PBMCs (not recorded which). The chain links TRBV6-5 to TRBJ2-7; 8 bases agree with TRBD1. CDR3 region: CASRPAGGGTAYEKYF. The CDR3 nucleotides read TGTGCCAGCAGGCCCGCAGGGGGCGGAACAGCCTACGAGAAGTACTTC.